The rows below give T cell receptor beta chains drawn from one sample of a study of blood T cell repertoires in COVID-19. Using immunoSEQ multiplex PCR, the repertoire was profiled, and TCRdb retains in-frame clones only, with some absent. The table includes a few hundred thousand clones, 70% to 90% detected once. Sample: PBMCs or T cells enriched from blood (not recorded which). These receptors were obtained from a woman aged 18 to 35 who had recovered from COVID-19. CDR3s include the opening cysteine and the closing phenylalanine or tryptophan. Each record gives: J gene, D gene, clone size, V gene, CDR3 protein, CDR3 DNA. The D gene is left open where the match is weak. Not all rows give a size; the values are once, few, many and, for expanded clones, a class.

J gene: TRBJ2-7; D gene: -; clone size: once; V gene: TRBV18; CDR3 protein: CASSTETGTYEQYF; CDR3 DNA: TGTGCCAGCTCAACAGAAACAGGTACCTACGAGCAGTACTTC
J gene: TRBJ1-2; D gene: TRBD1; clone size: -; V gene: TRBV28; CDR3 protein: CASRRQGNYGYTF; CDR3 DNA: TGTGCCAGCAGACGACAGGGGAACTATGGCTACACCTTC
J gene: TRBJ1-2; D gene: TRBD1; clone size: -; V gene: TRBV6-6; CDR3 protein: CASTKQGDGYTF; CDR3 DNA: TGTGCCAGCACCAAACAGGGGGATGGCTACACCTTC
J gene: TRBJ1-1; D gene: TRBD1; clone size: -; V gene: TRBV11-3; CDR3 protein: CASSRKSLTPGQGNTEAFF; CDR3 DNA: TGTGCCAGCAGCCGAAAATCCCTGACGCCGGGACAGGGGAACACTGAAGCTTTCTTT
J gene: TRBJ1-2; D gene: TRBD1; clone size: few; V gene: TRBV28; CDR3 protein: CASSPGQQSYGYTF; CDR3 DNA: TGTGCCAGCAGCCCGGGACAGCAGAGCTATGGCTACACCTTC
J gene: TRBJ1-1; D gene: TRBD1; clone size: -; V gene: TRBV5-1; CDR3 protein: CASSLGQRQGTNTEAFF; CDR3 DNA: TGCGCCAGCAGCTTGGGTCAGCGACAGGGGACGAACACTGAAGCTTTCTTT
J gene: TRBJ2-2; D gene: TRBD2; clone size: -; V gene: TRBV6-5; CDR3 protein: CASRQTSGSAGELFF; CDR3 DNA: TGTGCCAGCAGACAGACTAGCGGGAGCGCCGGGGAGCTGTTTTTT
J gene: TRBJ2-2; D gene: -; clone size: -; V gene: TRBV5-6; CDR3 protein: CASSLGDGQFRTGELFF; CDR3 DNA: TGTGCCAGCAGCTTAGGCGATGGACAGTTTCGGACCGGGGAGCTGTTTTTT
J gene: TRBJ1-5; D gene: -; clone size: -; V gene: TRBV5-6; CDR3 protein: CASSLLRDSNQPQHF; CDR3 DNA: TGTGCCAGCAGCTTGCTTCGGGATAGCAATCAGCCCCAGCATTTT
J gene: TRBJ2-3; D gene: TRBD2; clone size: -; V gene: TRBV7-3; CDR3 protein: CASSRSGSGTDTQYF; CDR3 DNA: TGTGCCAGCAGCCGCTCGGGTAGCGGGACAGATACGCAGTATTTT
J gene: TRBJ1-2; D gene: TRBD1; clone size: -; V gene: TRBV6-1; CDR3 protein: CASSEELDPGQGHGYTF; CDR3 DNA: TGTGCCAGCAGTGAAGAGCTAGATCCGGGACAGGGGCATGGCTACACCTTC
J gene: TRBJ2-5; D gene: -; clone size: -; V gene: TRBV25-1; CDR3 protein: CASSDHFSGETQYF; CDR3 DNA: TGTGCCAGCAGTGACCATTTTAGCGGAGAGACCCAGTACTTC
J gene: TRBJ1-6; D gene: TRBD1; clone size: -; V gene: TRBV30; CDR3 protein: CAWNRDRASPLHF; CDR3 DNA: TGTGCCTGGAACCGGGACAGAGCTTCACCCCTCCACTTT
J gene: TRBJ2-2; D gene: TRBD1; clone size: -; V gene: TRBV7-9; CDR3 protein: CASSLGDRDTGELFF; CDR3 DNA: TGTGCCAGCAGCCTTGGGGACAGGGACACCGGGGAGCTGTTTTTT
J gene: TRBJ1-4; D gene: TRBD1; clone size: -; V gene: TRBV19; CDR3 protein: CASHHGRGREKLFF; CDR3 DNA: TGTGCCAGTCATCACGGCAGGGGGCGGGAAAAACTGTTTTTT
J gene: TRBJ1-1; D gene: TRBD1; clone size: few; V gene: TRBV28; CDR3 protein: CATESPDRARRNTEAFF; CDR3 DNA: TGTGCCACCGAAAGTCCAGACAGGGCGCGGAGAAACACTGAAGCTTTCTTT
J gene: TRBJ2-3; D gene: TRBD1; clone size: -; V gene: TRBV11-3; CDR3 protein: CASSLDGSGGPDTQYF; CDR3 DNA: TGTGCCAGCAGCTTAGATGGGTCAGGGGGCCCAGATACGCAGTATTTT
J gene: TRBJ2-1; D gene: TRBD2; clone size: -; V gene: TRBV3-1/TRBV3-2; CDR3 protein: CASSRGTSGSSYNEQFF; CDR3 DNA: TGTGCCAGCAGCCGGGGGACTAGCGGGAGCTCTTACAATGAGCAGTTCTTC
J gene: TRBJ2-4; D gene: TRBD1; clone size: -; V gene: TRBV7-9; CDR3 protein: CASSDPGQLAKNIQYF; CDR3 DNA: TGTGCCAGCAGCGATCCGGGACAGCTAGCCAAAAACATTCAGTACTTC
J gene: TRBJ2-3; D gene: TRBD2; clone size: -; V gene: TRBV5-4; CDR3 protein: CASSLRLAGGTDTQYF; CDR3 DNA: TGTGCCAGCAGCTTGAGACTAGCGGGGGGCACAGATACGCAGTATTTT
J gene: TRBJ1-1; D gene: -; clone size: -; V gene: TRBV27; CDR3 protein: CASSLKAFF; CDR3 DNA: TGTGCCAGCAGTCTAAAAGCTTTCTTT
J gene: TRBJ2-1; D gene: -; clone size: -; V gene: TRBV10-3; CDR3 protein: CAISVEFVDEQFF; CDR3 DNA: TGTGCCATCAGTGTGGAGTTTGTCGATGAGCAGTTCTTC
J gene: TRBJ1-1; D gene: TRBD1; clone size: -; V gene: TRBV19; CDR3 protein: CASSRGQGTEAFF; CDR3 DNA: TGTGCCAGTAGTAGAGGACAGGGCACTGAAGCTTTCTTT
J gene: TRBJ2-7; D gene: -; clone size: -; V gene: TRBV7-2; CDR3 protein: CASSIGRSNYEQYF; CDR3 DNA: TGTGCCAGCAGCATTGGTCGGAGCAATTACGAGCAGTACTTC
J gene: TRBJ1-1; D gene: TRBD1; clone size: few; V gene: TRBV19; CDR3 protein: CASSIDRDTEAFF; CDR3 DNA: TGTGCCAGTAGTATCGACAGGGACACTGAAGCTTTCTTT
J gene: TRBJ2-2; D gene: -; clone size: -; V gene: TRBV2; CDR3 protein: CASSPGTTSGELFF; CDR3 DNA: TGTGCCAGCAGTCCGGGAACAACGTCCGGGGAGCTGTTTTTT
J gene: TRBJ2-5; D gene: TRBD2; clone size: once; V gene: TRBV3-1/TRBV3-2; CDR3 protein: CASRGHGTSGQETQYF; CDR3 DNA: TGTGCCAGCAGGGGGCACGGGACTAGCGGTCAAGAGACCCAGTACTTC
J gene: TRBJ1-1; D gene: -; clone size: -; V gene: TRBV28; CDR3 protein: CASSHSGVGENTEAFF; CDR3 DNA: TGTGCCAGCAGCCATAGCGGGGTAGGGGAAAACACTGAAGCTTTCTTT
J gene: TRBJ2-5; D gene: TRBD1; clone size: -; V gene: TRBV28; CDR3 protein: CASSLPRTGSETQYF; CDR3 DNA: TGTGCCAGCAGTCTACCCAGGACAGGGTCGGAGACCCAGTACTTC
J gene: TRBJ2-3; D gene: -; clone size: -; V gene: TRBV4-2; CDR3 protein: CASSQAGDFASTDTQYF; CDR3 DNA: TGTGCCAGCAGCCAAGCCGGGGACTTTGCTAGCACAGATACGCAGTATTTT
J gene: TRBJ2-5; D gene: -; clone size: -; V gene: TRBV11-2; CDR3 protein: CASSLNSRGIQETQYF; CDR3 DNA: TGTGCCAGCAGCTTAAATTCGAGGGGGATACAAGAGACCCAGTACTTC
J gene: TRBJ2-7; D gene: -; clone size: few; V gene: TRBV7-9; CDR3 protein: CASSLGQGAYEQYF; CDR3 DNA: TGTGCCAGCAGCTTAGGGCAGGGCGCCTACGAGCAGTACTTC
J gene: TRBJ1-1; D gene: TRBD1; clone size: once; V gene: TRBV3-1/TRBV3-2; CDR3 protein: CASSHGGGTGSSEAFF; CDR3 DNA: TGTGCCAGCAGCCATGGGGGGGGGACAGGATCTTCTGAAGCTTTCTTT
J gene: TRBJ2-3; D gene: TRBD2; clone size: -; V gene: TRBV7-6; CDR3 protein: CASSLAGGADTQYF; CDR3 DNA: TGTGCCAGCAGCCTAGCGGGAGGCGCCGATACGCAGTATTTT
J gene: TRBJ1-3; D gene: -; clone size: -; V gene: TRBV2; CDR3 protein: CASRPRGDSGNTIYF; CDR3 DNA: TGTGCCAGCAGGCCTCGGGGTGACTCTGGAAACACCATATATTTT
J gene: TRBJ2-7; D gene: -; clone size: -; V gene: TRBV28; CDR3 protein: CASSFKTSFYYEQYF; CDR3 DNA: TGTGCCAGCAGTTTCAAAACTAGCTTTTACTACGAGCAGTACTTC
J gene: TRBJ2-7; D gene: -; clone size: once; V gene: TRBV6-5; CDR3 protein: CASHETRVHSYEQYF; CDR3 DNA: TGTGCCAGCCACGAAACCAGGGTTCACTCCTACGAGCAGTACTTC
J gene: TRBJ2-7; D gene: -; clone size: -; V gene: TRBV3-1/TRBV3-2; CDR3 protein: CASSQDPTSYEQYF; CDR3 DNA: TGTGCCAGCAGCCAAGATCCGACTAGCTACGAGCAGTACTTC
J gene: TRBJ2-1; D gene: TRBD1; clone size: -; V gene: TRBV10-2; CDR3 protein: CASTLDRGAYNEQFF; CDR3 DNA: TGCGCCAGCACCCTGGACAGGGGAGCATACAATGAGCAGTTCTTC
J gene: TRBJ1-5; D gene: TRBD1; clone size: few; V gene: TRBV19; CDR3 protein: CASSGQGGSNQPQHF; CDR3 DNA: TGTGCCAGTAGTGGACAGGGAGGGAGCAATCAGCCCCAGCATTTT
J gene: TRBJ2-5; D gene: TRBD2; clone size: -; V gene: TRBV11-1; CDR3 protein: CASSPLPGLAEETQYF; CDR3 DNA: TGTGCCAGCAGCCCGTTACCGGGACTAGCGGAAGAGACCCAGTACTTC